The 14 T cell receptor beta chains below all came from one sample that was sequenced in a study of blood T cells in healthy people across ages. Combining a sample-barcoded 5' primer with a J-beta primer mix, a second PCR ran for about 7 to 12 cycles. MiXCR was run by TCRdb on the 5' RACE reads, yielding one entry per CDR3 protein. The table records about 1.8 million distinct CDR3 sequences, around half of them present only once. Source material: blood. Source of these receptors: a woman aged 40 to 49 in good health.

The CDR3 sequence is CASSTRQDRHNQPQHF. CDR3 in DNA: TGTGCCAGCAGTACCAGACAGGATAGGCACAATCAGCCCCAGCATTTT. The V and J genes are TRBV27 and TRBJ1-5; maybe TRBD1 (6 bases). V dropped 5 bases and J dropped 3 bases, with 17 bases sitting between them. This CDR3 has 16 residues. In germline, CDR1 is MNHEY, CDR2 SMNVEV (reference sequence).

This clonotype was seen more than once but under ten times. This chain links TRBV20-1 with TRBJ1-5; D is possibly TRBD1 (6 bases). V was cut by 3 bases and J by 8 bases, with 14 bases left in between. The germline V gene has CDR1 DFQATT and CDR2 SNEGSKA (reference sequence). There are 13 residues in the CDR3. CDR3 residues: CSARVGGREPQHF. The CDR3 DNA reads TGCAGTGCTAGGGTGGGGGGCAGAGAGCCCCAGCATTTT.

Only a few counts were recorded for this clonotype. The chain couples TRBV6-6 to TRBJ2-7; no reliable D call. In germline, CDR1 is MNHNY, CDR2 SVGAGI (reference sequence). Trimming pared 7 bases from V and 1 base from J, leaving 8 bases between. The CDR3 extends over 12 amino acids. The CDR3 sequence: CASTLGSYEQYF. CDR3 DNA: TGTGCCAGCACGTTAGGTTCCTACGAGCAGTACTTC.

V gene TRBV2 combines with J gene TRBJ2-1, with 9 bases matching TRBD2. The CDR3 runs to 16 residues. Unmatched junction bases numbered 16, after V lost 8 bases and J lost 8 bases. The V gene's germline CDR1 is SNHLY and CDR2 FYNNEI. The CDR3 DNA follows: TGTGCCAGCGCCGGCTCCGGAGCGGGGGGCAGGTATGAGCAGTTCTTC. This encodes CASAGSGAGGRYEQFF.

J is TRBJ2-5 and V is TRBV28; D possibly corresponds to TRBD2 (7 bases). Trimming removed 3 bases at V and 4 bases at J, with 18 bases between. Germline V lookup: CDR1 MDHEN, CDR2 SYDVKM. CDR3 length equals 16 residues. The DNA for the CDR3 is TGTGCCAGCAGTTTCGAGGTGGGCGGGGGCCGAGAGACCCAGTACTTC. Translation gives CASSFEVGGGRETQYF.

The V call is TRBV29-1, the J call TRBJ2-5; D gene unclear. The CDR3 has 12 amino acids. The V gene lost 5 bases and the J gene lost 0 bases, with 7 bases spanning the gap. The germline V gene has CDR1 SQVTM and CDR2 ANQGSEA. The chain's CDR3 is CSVLGNQETQYF. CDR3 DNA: TGCAGCGTTTTGGGAAACCAAGAGACCCAGTACTTC.

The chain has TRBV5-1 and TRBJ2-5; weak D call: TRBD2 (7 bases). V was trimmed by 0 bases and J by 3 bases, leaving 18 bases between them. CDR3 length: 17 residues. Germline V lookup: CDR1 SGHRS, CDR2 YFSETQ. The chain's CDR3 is CASSLAGGLASKETQYF. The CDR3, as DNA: TGCGCCAGCAGCTTGGCCGGGGGGCTAGCCAGTAAAGAGACCCAGTACTTC.

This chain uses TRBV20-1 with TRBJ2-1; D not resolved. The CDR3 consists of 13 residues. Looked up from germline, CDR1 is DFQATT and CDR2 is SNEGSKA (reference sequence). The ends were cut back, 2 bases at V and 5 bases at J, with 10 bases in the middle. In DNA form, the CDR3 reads TGCAGTGCTAGAACGCCTCCTAACAATGAGCAGTTCTTC. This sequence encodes CSARTPPNNEQFF.

In DNA, the CDR3 is TGTGCCAGCAGCTTAAGACAGTATAGCAATCAGCCCCAGCATTTT. It yields the protein CASSLRQYSNQPQHF. V usage is TRBV7-2 and J usage is TRBJ1-5; D is perhaps TRBD1 (5 bases). The germline gives CDR1 SGHTA, CDR2 FQGNSA. This CDR3 spans 15 amino acids. Trimming removed 2 bases from V and 0 bases from J, with 8 bases in between. The whole variable domain, filled in from reference TRBV7-2 and TRBJ1-5, reads GAGVSQSPSNKVTEKGKDVELRCDPISGHTALYWYRQSLGQGLEFLIYFQGNSAPDKSGLPSDRFSAERTGGSVSTLTIQRTQQEDSAVYLCASSLRQYSNQPQHFGDGTRLSIL.

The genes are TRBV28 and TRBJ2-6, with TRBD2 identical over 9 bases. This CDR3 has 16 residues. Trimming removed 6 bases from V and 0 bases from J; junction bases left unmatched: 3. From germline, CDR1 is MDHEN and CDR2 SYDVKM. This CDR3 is CASSRGGVSGANVLTF. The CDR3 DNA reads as TGTGCCAGCAGCCGCGGGGGGGTCTCTGGGGCCAACGTCCTGACTTTC.

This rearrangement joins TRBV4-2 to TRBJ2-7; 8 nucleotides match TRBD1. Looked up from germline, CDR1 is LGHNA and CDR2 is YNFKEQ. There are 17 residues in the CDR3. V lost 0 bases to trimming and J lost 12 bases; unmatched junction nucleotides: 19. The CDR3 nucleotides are TGTGCCAGCAGCCAAGAAACCGGGACAGGCCTCCCCGAGACCCGGTACTTC. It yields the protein CASSQETGTGLPETRYF.

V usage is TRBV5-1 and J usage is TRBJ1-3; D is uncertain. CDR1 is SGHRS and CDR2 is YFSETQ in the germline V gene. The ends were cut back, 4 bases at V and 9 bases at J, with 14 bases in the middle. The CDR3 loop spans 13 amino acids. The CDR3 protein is CASSPTDGSTIYF. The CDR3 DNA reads TGCGCCAGCAGCCCTACCGACGGCAGCACCATATATTTT.

This chain's CDR3 is CSARGLAHYEQYF. CDR3 nucleotide sequence: TGCAGTGCTAGAGGTCTAGCACACTACGAGCAGTACTTC. This rearrangement joins TRBV20-1 to TRBJ2-7; D may be TRBD2 (5 bases). V was cut by 1 base and J by 3 bases, with 10 bases left in between. Per the germline V gene, CDR1 is DFQATT and CDR2 is SNEGSKA (reference sequence). CDR3 length: 13 amino acids.

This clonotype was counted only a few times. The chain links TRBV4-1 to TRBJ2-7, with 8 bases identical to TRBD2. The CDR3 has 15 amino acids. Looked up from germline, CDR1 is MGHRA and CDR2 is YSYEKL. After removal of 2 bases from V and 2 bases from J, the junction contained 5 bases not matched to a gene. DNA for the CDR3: TGCGCCAGCAGCCAATCGGCGGGGGGCCCCTACGAGCAGTACTTC. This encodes CASSQSAGGPYEQYF.